The present entry profiles one T cell receptor (beta chain) with its context. Germline V lookup: CDR1 SGHTA, CDR2 FQGNSA. V lost 1 base and J 0 bases, leaving 12 bases between the germline ends. This CDR3 contains 16 residues. This sample was included in a study of technical replicates of blood from several donors. Repertoires were generated with immunoSEQ multiplex PCR, while TCRdb's copy carries only in-frame clones and drops some. The sample has more than 75,000 clones; about 86% are singletons. Sequenced input: PBMCs. V and J are TRBV7-2 and TRBJ1-2; a weak D match, TRBD1 (5 bases). This clonotype originated in a human donor in good health. Some clones in this sample may be carry-over from other donors' samples. CDR3 in amino acids: CASSLVQGPSNYGYTF. The CDR3 DNA reads TGTGCCAGCAGCTTAGTCCAGGGTCCCTCTAACTATGGCTACACCTTC.